This T cell receptor (beta chain) came from a study of Ad26.COV2.S vaccination and SARS-CoV-2 variants. Study in general: Dosing was one shot or two shots 56 days apart. Study-level findings and limits: In vaccinated individuals, spike-specific CD8+ and CD4+ T cell responses reportedly displayed substantial breadth. Relative to placebo recipients, vaccine recipients exhibited elevated spike-specific TCR breadth.

Treatment: some 20 received Ad26.COV2.S at low or high dose, single or two shots; 5 received placebo; per-sample allocation not given. Each sample was drawn 63 days after the first injection (of vaccine or placebo). An Ad26 vector was used to express Wuhan-strain SARS-CoV-2 spike as the vaccine. Worth noting for this clone: The antigen is undetermined.

This CDR3 comprises 20 residues. Trimming cost V 4 bases and J 1 base; bases outside gene matches: 18. Germline V gives CDR1 SGHRS, CDR2 YFSETQ. The assay was immunoSEQ multiplex PCR, and TCRdb's table has in-frame clones only and misses some. Counted here are about 390,000 clones, about 92% occurring once; the ten biggest clones make up 1.5% to 2%. The receptor comes from a person aged 18-65 years who received the Ad26.COV2.S COVID-19 vaccine or a placebo. V gene TRBV5-1 combines with J gene TRBJ2-3, with TRBD2 identical over 10 bases. Sample: peripheral blood, taken in a trial of Ad26.COV2.S vaccine versus placebo. CDR3 region: CASSLASAGGPNVRTDTQYF. The CDR3 DNA is TGCGCCAGCAGCCTGGCGTCAGCGGGGGGGCCCAACGTACGCACAGATACGCAGTATTTT.